This T cell receptor delta chain was recorded in a study of γδ T cells in repeated Plasmodium falciparum infection. Across the whole study: Age- and gender-matched Australian children served as comparison for malaria-exposed Malian children.

Vgamma9/Vdelta2+ and Vdelta2-negative gammadelta T cells were flow-sorted from PBMC for bulk sequencing. Notes on the study in general: Waves of new clonotype selection appeared after repeated controlled infections in Vdelta2-negative, largely Vdelta1+, gammadelta T cells.

TCRdb reanalyzed the multiplex PCR reads using CATT. Of roughly 93,000 delta-chain clones in the sample, 1.4% were seen once. This CDR3 region has 15 residues. Germline CDR1 reads TSWWSYY; CDR2 reads QGS. With V trimmed by 7 bases and J by 4 bases, 12 bases remained unmatched. A note on this clone: Its target is not known. The TCRdb record carries a much larger clone's protein, which differs from this DNA's translation at residue 10; a read error is the likely cause, and the protein listed here is the DNA translation.

This clonotype originated in a pool of human donors (malaria-infected and uninfected, not separated). The sample comprised gamma-delta T cells from blood. This sequence joins TRDV1 and TRDJ1; 7 bases are shared with TRDD3. The chain's CDR3 is CALEEDGDKGDKLIF. For the CDR3, the DNA is TGTGCTCTTGAGGAGGACGGGGATAAGGGCGATAAACTCATCTTT.